The entry below gives a single T cell receptor beta chain sequence along with its context. Its antigen is as yet unknown. This sample is part of a study of T cell responses to AZD1222 COVID-19 vaccine. The study, taken as a whole, reports: Repertoire sampling occurred only after the peak T cell response. The donors showed a predominance of white British ancestry and of females, with possible underestimation of clonal diversity. There were vaccine-associated CD4 TCRs across spike, dominant at 160-218 and 743-854.

The CDR3 loop spans 13 amino acids. Germline V gives CDR1 SNHLY, CDR2 FYNNEI. Between the trimmed V and J ends, which lost 6 bases and 7 bases, there was a span of 16 bases. Produced via immunoSEQ multiplex PCR; TCRdb's table is partial and in-frame only. Of roughly 170,000 clones in the sample, less than 95% are singletons; the top ten hold approximately 3%. The sample in question was peripheral blood, obtained on day 0 of AZD1222 vaccination. This rearrangement joins TRBV2 to TRBJ2-7, with D possibly matching TRBD1 (5 bases). The sequence was obtained from an adult in good health. CDR3 bases: TGTGCCAGCAGCCCCGACAGAGATTGGGAGCAGTACTTC. Encoded protein: CASSPDRDWEQYF.